This T cell receptor (beta chain) was recorded in a study of cytomegalovirus exposure and HLA in healthy donors. Overall study findings and caveats: As immune exposure information, only CMV serostatus was available. Sequence variants that were highly shared formed a cluster that was likely a sequencing artifact.

60 Vbeta and 13 Jbeta primers were used in PCR. Original processing methods: In a later analysis, of about 80 million unique beta chains, some 10 million appeared in at least two donors. The assay was immunoSEQ multiplex PCR, and TCRdb's table has in-frame clones only and misses some. V, J and clone size were drawn from that table, and D and trimming were deduced from the DNA. The repertoire has about 200,000 clones, around 78% of them found once; the top ten carry approximately 2%. This clone was observed a single time. Its specificity is unknown. Per germline, CDR1 MNHEY and CDR2 SMNVEV (reference sequence). The CDR3 totals 16 residues. Unmatched junction bases numbered 13, after V lost 6 bases and J lost 2 bases.

The receptor comes from a man aged 25-45 years in good health and CMV-seronegative. Source material: PBMCs. The genes are TRBV27 and TRBJ2-7; 7 bases fit TRBD1. The CDR3 loop is CASRSITGTAPYEQYF. In nucleotides, the CDR3 is TGTGCCAGCAGATCCATAACCGGGACAGCCCCCTACGAGCAGTACTTC.